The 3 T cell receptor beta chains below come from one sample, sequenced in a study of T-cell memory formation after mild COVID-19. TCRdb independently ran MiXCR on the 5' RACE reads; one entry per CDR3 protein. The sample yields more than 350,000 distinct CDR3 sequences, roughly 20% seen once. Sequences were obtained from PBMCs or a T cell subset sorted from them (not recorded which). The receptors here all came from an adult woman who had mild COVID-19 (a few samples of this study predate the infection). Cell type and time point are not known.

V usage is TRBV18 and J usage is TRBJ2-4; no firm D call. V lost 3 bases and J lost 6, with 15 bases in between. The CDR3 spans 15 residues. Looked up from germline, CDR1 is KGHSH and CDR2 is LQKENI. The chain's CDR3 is CASSPKPGFRNIQYF. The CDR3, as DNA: TGTGCCAGCTCACCTAAACCCGGGTTTAGAAACATTCAGTACTTC. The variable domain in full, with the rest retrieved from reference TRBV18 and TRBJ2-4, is NAGVMQNPRHLVRRRGQEARLRCSPMKGHSHVYWYRQLPEEGLKFMVYLQKENIIDESGMPKERFSAEFPKEGPSILRIQQVVRGDSAAYFCASSPKPGFRNIQYFGAGTRLSVL.

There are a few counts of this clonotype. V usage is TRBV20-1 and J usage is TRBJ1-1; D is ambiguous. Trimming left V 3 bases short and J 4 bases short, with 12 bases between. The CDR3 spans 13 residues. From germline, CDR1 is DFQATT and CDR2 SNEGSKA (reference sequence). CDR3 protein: CSARKSGRTEAFF. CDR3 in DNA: TGCAGTGCTAGGAAGTCAGGACGCACTGAAGCTTTCTTT.

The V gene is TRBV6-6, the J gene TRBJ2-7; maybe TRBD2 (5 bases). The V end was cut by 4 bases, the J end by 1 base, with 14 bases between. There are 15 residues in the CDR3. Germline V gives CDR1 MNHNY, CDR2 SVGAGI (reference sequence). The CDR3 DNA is TGTGCCAGCAGTTCCACCGCGGGCGGGTCCTACGAGCAGTACTTC. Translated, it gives CASSSTAGGSYEQYF.